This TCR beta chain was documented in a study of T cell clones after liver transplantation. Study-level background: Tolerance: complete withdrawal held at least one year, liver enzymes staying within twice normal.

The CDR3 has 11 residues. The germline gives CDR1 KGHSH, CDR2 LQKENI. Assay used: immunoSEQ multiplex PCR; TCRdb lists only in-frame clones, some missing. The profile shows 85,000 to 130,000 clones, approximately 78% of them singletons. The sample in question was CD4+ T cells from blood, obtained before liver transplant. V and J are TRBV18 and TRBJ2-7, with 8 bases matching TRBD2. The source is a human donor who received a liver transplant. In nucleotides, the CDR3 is TGTGCAAGCGGGAGTTCTTACGAGCAGTACTTC. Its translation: CASGSSYEQYF.